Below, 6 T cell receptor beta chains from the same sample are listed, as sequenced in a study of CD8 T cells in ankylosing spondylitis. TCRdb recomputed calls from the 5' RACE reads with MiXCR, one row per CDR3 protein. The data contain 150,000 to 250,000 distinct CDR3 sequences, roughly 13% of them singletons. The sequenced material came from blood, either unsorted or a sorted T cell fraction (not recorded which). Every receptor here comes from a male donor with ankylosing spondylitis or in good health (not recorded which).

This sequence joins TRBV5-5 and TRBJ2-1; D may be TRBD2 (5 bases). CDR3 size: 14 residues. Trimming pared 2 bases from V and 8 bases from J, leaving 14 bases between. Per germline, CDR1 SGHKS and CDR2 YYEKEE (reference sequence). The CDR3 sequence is CASSLVSGIDEQFF. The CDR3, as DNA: TGTGCCAGCAGCTTAGTATCGGGAATCGATGAGCAGTTCTTC.

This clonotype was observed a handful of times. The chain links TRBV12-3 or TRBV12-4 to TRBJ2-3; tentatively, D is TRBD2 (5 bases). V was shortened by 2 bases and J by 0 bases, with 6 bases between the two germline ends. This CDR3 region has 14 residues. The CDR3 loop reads CASSLLASTDTQYF. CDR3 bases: TGTGCCAGCAGTTTACTAGCTAGCACAGATACGCAGTATTTT.

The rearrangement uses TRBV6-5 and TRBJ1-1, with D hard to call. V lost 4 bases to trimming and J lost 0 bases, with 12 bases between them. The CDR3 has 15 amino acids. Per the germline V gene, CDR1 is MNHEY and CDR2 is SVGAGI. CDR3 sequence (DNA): TGTGCCAGCAGTTCCCCTCGGAGTCTGAACACTGAAGCTTTCTTT. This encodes CASSSPRSLNTEAFF.

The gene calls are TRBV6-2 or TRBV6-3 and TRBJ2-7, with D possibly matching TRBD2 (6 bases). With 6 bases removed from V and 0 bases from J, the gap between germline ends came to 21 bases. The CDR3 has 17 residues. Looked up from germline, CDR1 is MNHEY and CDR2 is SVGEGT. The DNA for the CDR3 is TGTGCCAGCAGAGAGAGCGGGCCAGGCTTCTACTCCTACGAGCAGTACTTC. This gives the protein CASRESGPGFYSYEQYF.

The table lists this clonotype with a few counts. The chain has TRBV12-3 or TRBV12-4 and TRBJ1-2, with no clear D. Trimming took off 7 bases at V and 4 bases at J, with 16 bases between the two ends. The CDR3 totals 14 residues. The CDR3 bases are TGTGCCAGCACCCTGGCGGGCGGCTTCTATGGCTACACCTTC. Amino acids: CASTLAGGFYGYTF.

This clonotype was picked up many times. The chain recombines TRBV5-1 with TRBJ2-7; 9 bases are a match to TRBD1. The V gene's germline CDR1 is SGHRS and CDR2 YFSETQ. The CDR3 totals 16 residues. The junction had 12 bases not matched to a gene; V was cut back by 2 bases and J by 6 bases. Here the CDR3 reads CASSFDAGTGTSEQYF. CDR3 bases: TGCGCCAGCAGCTTCGACGCCGGGACAGGGACCTCCGAGCAGTACTTC. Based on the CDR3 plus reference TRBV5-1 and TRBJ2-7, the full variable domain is KAGVTQTPRYLIKTRGQQVTLSCSPISGHRSVSWYQQTPGQGLQFLFEYFSETQRNKGNFPGRFSGRQFSNSRSEMNVSTLELGDSALYLCASSFDAGTGTSEQYFGPGTRLTVT.